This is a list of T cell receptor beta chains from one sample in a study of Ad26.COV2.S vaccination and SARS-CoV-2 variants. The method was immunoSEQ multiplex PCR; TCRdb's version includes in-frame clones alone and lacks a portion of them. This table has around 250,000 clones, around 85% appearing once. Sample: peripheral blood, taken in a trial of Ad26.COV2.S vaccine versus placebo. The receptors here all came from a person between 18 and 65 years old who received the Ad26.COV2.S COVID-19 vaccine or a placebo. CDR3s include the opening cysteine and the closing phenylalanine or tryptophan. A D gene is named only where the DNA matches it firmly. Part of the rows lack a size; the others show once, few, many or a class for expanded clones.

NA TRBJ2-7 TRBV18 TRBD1 CASCPGQPIYEQYF TGTGCCAGCTGCCCGGGACAGCCGATCTACGAGCAGTACTTC
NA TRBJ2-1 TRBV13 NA CASSLMVAGLFF TGTGCCAGCAGCTTAATGGTAGCAGGGCTGTTCTTC
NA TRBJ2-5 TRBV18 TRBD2 CASSASGGETQYF TGTGCCAGCTCGGCTAGCGGGGGAGAGACCCAGTACTTC
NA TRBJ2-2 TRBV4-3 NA CASSQGTVNTGELFF TGCGCCAGCAGCCAAGGGACCGTGAACACCGGGGAGCTGTTTTTT
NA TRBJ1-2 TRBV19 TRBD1 CASSAGTVSNYGYTF TGTGCCAGTAGTGCCGGGACAGTTTCTAACTATGGCTACACCTTC
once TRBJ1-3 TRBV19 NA CASSISSSGNTIYF TGTGCCAGTAGTATCAGTAGCTCTGGAAACACCATATATTTT
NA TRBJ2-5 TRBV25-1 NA CASSVGRGGETQYF TGTGCCAGCAGTGTGGGCAGGGGGGGAGAGACCCAGTACTTC
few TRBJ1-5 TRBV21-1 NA CASFQAPGTKPQHF TGTGCCAGCTTCCAGGCGCCAGGTACCAAGCCCCAGCATTTT
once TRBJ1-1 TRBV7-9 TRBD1 CASSSTGGTNTEAFF TGTGCCAGCAGTTCGACAGGGGGGACAAACACTGAAGCTTTCTTT
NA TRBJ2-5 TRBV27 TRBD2 CASSKLAGRETQYF TGTGCCAGCAGTAAGCTAGCGGGACGAGAGACCCAGTACTTC
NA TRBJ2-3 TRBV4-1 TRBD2 CASSQDPGLAGSDTQYF TGCGCCAGCAGCCAAGATCCGGGGCTAGCGGGCTCAGATACGCAGTATTTT
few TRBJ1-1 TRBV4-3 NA CASRSGGRGNTEAFF TGCGCCAGCAGATCTGGCGGCCGGGGGAACACTGAAGCTTTCTTT
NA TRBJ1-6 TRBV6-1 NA CASSDWGLALHF TGTGCCAGCAGTGATTGGGGGCTGGCCCTCCACTTT
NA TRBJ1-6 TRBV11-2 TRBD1 CASSRWTGDAYNSPLHF TGTGCCAGCAGCCGCTGGACAGGGGACGCCTATAATTCACCCCTCCACTTT
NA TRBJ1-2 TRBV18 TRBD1 CASSPVDSNRGHGYTF TGTGCCAGCTCACCAGTAGATTCTAACAGGGGGCATGGCTACACCTTC
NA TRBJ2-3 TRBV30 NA CAWRAGSTDTQYF TGTGCCTGGCGGGCAGGCTCCACAGATACGCAGTATTTT
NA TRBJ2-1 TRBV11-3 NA CASSPPAGDYNEQFF TGTGCCAGCAGCCCACCGGCAGGGGATTACAATGAGCAGTTCTTC
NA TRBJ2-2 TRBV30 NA CAWCGTGELFF TGTGCCTGGTGTGGCACCGGGGAGCTGTTTTTT
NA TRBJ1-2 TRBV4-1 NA CASSQEDTTANYGYTF TGCGCCAGCAGCCAAGAGGACACGACTGCTAACTATGGCTACACCTTC
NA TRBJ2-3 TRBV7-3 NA CASSSSGAGTDTQYF TGTGCCAGCAGCTCGTCGGGGGCCGGCACAGATACGCAGTATTTT
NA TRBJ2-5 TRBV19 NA CASSTGRWETQYF TGTGCCAGTAGTACGGGGAGATGGGAGACCCAGTACTTC
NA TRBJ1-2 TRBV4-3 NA CASSRGRGGYGYTF TGCGCCAGCAGCCGGGGACGAGGCGGCTATGGCTACACCTTC
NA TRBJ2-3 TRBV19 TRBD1 CASMGTGPDTQYF TGTGCCAGTATGGGGACAGGGCCAGATACGCAGTATTTT
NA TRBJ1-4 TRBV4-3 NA CASSQEYVSRRLFF TGCGCCAGCAGCCAAGAGTACGTAAGCAGACGGCTGTTTTTT
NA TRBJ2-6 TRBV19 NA CASSPGSSGANVLTF TGTGCCAGTAGTCCGGGAAGCTCTGGGGCCAACGTCCTGACTTTC
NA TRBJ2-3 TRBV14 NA CASSQGANIRTDTQYF TGTGCCAGCAGCCAAGGGGCTAACATCCGCACAGATACGCAGTATTTT
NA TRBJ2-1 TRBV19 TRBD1 CASSRQGGEQFF TGTGCCAGTAGTCGACAGGGCGGTGAGCAGTTCTTC
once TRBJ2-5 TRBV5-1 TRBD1 CASRRQGMRETQYF TGCGCCAGCCGCCGACAGGGGATGAGGGAGACCCAGTACTTC
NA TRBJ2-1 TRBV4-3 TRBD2 CASSQDWLAGQWQFF TGCGCCAGCAGCCAAGATTGGCTAGCGGGGCAGTGGCAGTTCTTC
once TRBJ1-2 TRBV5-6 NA CASISGAYDYGYTF TGTGCCAGCATTTCGGGGGCATACGACTATGGCTACACCTTC
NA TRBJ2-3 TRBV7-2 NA CASSPTMREGDTQYF TGTGCCAGCAGCCCTACTATGCGGGAAGGGGATACGCAGTATTTT
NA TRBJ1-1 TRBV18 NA CASSPDVLTGNTEAFF TGTGCCAGCTCACCGGACGTTCTCACCGGGAACACTGAAGCTTTCTTT
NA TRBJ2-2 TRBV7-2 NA CASSTSPTNTGELFF TGTGCCAGCAGCACCTCACCTACGAACACCGGGGAGCTGTTTTTT
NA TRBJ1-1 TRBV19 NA CASSLTPPTALVTEAFF TGTGCCAGTAGTCTAACACCCCCGACGGCCCTGGTCACTGAAGCTTTCTTT
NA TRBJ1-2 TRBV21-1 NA CAHMGANFNYGYTF TGCGCCCACATGGGGGCGAACTTTAACTATGGCTACACCTTC
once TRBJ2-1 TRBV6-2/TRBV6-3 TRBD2 CASSLAKLSRASGSHNEQFF TGTGCCAGCAGCTTAGCAAAGTTGTCTAGAGCTAGCGGGAGTCACAATGAGCAGTTCTTC
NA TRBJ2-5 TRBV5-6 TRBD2 CASSLGLAGEGETQYF TGTGCCAGCAGCTTAGGGCTAGCGGGGGAGGGCGAGACCCAGTACTTC
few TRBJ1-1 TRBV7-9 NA CASSFEGGEAFF TGTGCCAGCAGCTTCGAAGGCGGTGAAGCTTTCTTT
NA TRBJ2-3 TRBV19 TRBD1 CASSIRTGSYAITDTQYF TGTGCCAGTAGTATCAGGACAGGGTCATACGCCATCACAGATACGCAGTATTTT
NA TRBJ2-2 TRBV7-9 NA CASSAIPGQKAGGELFF TGTGCCAGCAGTGCGATTCCCGGACAGAAAGCTGGCGGGGAGCTGTTTTTT
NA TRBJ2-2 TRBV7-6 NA CASSLAGKLFF TGTGCCAGCAGCTTAGCTGGGAAACTGTTTTTT
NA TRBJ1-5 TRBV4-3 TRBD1 CASSQSTGTGGQTQHF TGCGCCAGCAGCCAATCAACCGGGACAGGGGGCCAGACCCAGCATTTT
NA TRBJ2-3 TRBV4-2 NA CASSPFGERGTDTQYF TGTGCCAGCAGCCCCTTTGGGGAGCGGGGCACAGATACGCAGTATTTT
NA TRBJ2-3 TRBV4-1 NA CASSQERGATDTQYF TGCGCCAGCAGCCAAGAGAGAGGGGCCACAGATACGCAGTATTTT
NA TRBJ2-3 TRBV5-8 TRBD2 CASSYTLAGGLTDTQYF TGTGCCAGCAGCTACACTTTAGCGGGGGGGCTTACAGATACGCAGTATTTT